The 12 T cell receptor beta chains listed next were all sequenced from one sample in a study of blood T cell repertoires in COVID-19. The method was immunoSEQ multiplex PCR; TCRdb's version includes in-frame clones alone and lacks a portion of them. The sample shows around 200,000 clones, roughly 82% of them seen only once. Material for sequencing was PBMCs or T cells enriched from blood (not recorded which). The receptors were gathered from a man between 35 and 55 years old with acute COVID-19.

The rearrangement joins TRBV5-1 to TRBJ1-1, with a possible D match to TRBD1 (5 bases). The germline gives CDR1 SGHRS, CDR2 YFSETQ. This CDR3 has 12 residues. V dropped 4 bases and J dropped 3 bases, with 7 bases sitting between them. CDR3 nucleotides: TGCGCCAGCAGCCCGGGGGACACTGAAGCTTTCTTT. Translation: CASSPGDTEAFF.

The V call is TRBV28, the J call TRBJ2-7, with 7 bases fitting TRBD1. CDR3 length equals 14 residues. Looked up from germline, CDR1 is MDHEN and CDR2 is SYDVKM. With 7 bases clipped from V and 1 base from J, the junction kept 7 bases outside the gene matches. This CDR3 reads CASIGTVYSYEQYF. The CDR3 DNA reads TGTGCCAGCATAGGGACAGTTTATTCCTACGAGCAGTACTTC.

The chain combines TRBV3-1 (or the pseudogene TRBV3-2) with TRBJ2-7; tentatively, D is TRBD2 (5 bases). Per the germline V gene, CDR1 is LGHDT and CDR2 is YNNKEL (reference sequence). The CDR3 sequence is 11 residues long. Trimming stripped 1 base from V and 7 bases from J, with 5 bases between. DNA of the CDR3: TGTGCCAGCAGCCAAGGGACTGAGCAGTACTTC. Amino acids: CASSQGTEQYF.

This clone was seen only a few times. The CDR3 sequence: CASSQDAGQGGPDTQYF. CDR3 DNA: TGTGCCAGCAGCCAAGACGCGGGACAGGGTGGACCAGATACGCAGTATTTT. The chain recombines TRBV3-1 (or the pseudogene TRBV3-2) with TRBJ2-3; 9 positions match TRBD1. The V gene's germline CDR1 is LGHDT and CDR2 YNNKEL (reference sequence). CDR3 length: 17 residues. V lost 0 bases to trimming and J lost 4 bases; unmatched junction nucleotides: 8.

The chain recombines TRBV6-2 or TRBV6-3 with TRBJ1-1; a weak D match, TRBD1 (5 bases). The V and J ends lost 0 bases and 1 base respectively, with 9 bases between them. The length of the CDR3 is 15 residues. CDR1 and CDR2 (germline): MNHEY, SVGEGT. CDR3 amino acids: CASSYSSGWNTEAFF. As DNA, the CDR3 is TGTGCCAGCAGTTACTCTTCAGGGTGGAACACTGAAGCTTTCTTT.

The chain links TRBV29-1 to TRBJ1-3; D is uncertain. The germline V and J ends were trimmed by 5 bases and 4 bases, with 6 bases remaining between them. This CDR3 has 11 residues. Germline CDR1 SQVTM, CDR2 ANQGSEA. The CDR3 here is CSVRFGNTIYF. DNA of the CDR3: TGCAGCGTTCGGTTCGGAAACACCATATATTTT.

The chain links TRBV30 to TRBJ1-4; D perhaps matches TRBD1 (5 bases). The CDR3 loop spans 13 amino acids. V lost 5 bases and J lost 5, with 12 bases in between. The V gene's germline CDR1 is GTSNPN and CDR2 SVGIG (reference sequence). CDR3 DNA: TGTGCCTGGGGGGGACTGGGGAATGAAAAACTGTTTTTT. Encoded protein: CAWGGLGNEKLFF.

The chain joins TRBV5-1 to TRBJ1-2; 9 bases align to TRBD1. Losses at the gene ends were 4 bases for V and 8 bases for J; bases not matched to a gene: 9. The CDR3 extends over 14 amino acids. Germline V gene data show CDR1 as SGHRS and CDR2 as YFSETQ. The chain's CDR3 is CASSRGQGGSGYTF. DNA of the CDR3: TGCGCCAGCAGCCGGGGACAGGGAGGCAGCGGCTACACCTTC.

The chain links TRBV14 to TRBJ2-1; 7 bases align to TRBD2. Germline assignment: CDR1 SGHDN and CDR2 FVKESK. V was pared by 2 bases and J by 7 bases, with 5 bases of the junction left unmatched. CDR3 size: 14 residues. The CDR3 region has the DNA TGTGCCAGCAGCCAACAAGCAGCGGGGAATGAGCAGTTCTTC. Translation: CASSQQAAGNEQFF.

The V gene is TRBV19, the J gene TRBJ1-5; no firm D call. Germline V gives CDR1 LNHDA, CDR2 SQIVND (reference sequence). V lost 5 bases, J lost 7 bases, and 15 bases lay in between. The CDR3 contains 14 residues. The CDR3 DNA sequence: TGTGCCAGTAGTCAGACGGGAGGGCCCCAGCCCCAGCATTTT. Translated, it gives CASSQTGGPQPQHF.

This sequence joins TRBV11-2 and TRBJ2-7; 11 bases are shared with TRBD1. V gave up 7 bases and J gave up 0 bases; unmatched junction bases: 8. The CDR3 extends over 16 amino acids. Germline V gene lookup returns CDR1 SGHAT and CDR2 FQNNGV. Written as DNA, the CDR3 is TGTGCCAGCACCGAACCGGGACAGGGGGACTCCTACGAGCAGTACTTC. Protein product: CASTEPGQGDSYEQYF.

V gene TRBV28 combines with J gene TRBJ1-1; the D gene is possibly TRBD1 (5 bases). This CDR3 is 16 amino acids long. Trimming removed 5 bases at V and 5 bases at J, with 21 bases between. The V gene's germline CDR1 is MDHEN and CDR2 SYDVKM. This CDR3 reads CASSPRTSHGGTEAFF. The DNA for the CDR3 is TGTGCCAGCAGTCCACGGACCTCCCACGGGGGGACTGAAGCTTTCTTT.